Shown below are 28 T cell receptor beta chains from a single sample sequenced in a study of shared clonotypes between healthy human individuals. TCRdb keeps only in-frame clones here, not all; method: immunoSEQ multiplex PCR. Of a few million clones detected, around 95% appear once; the ten largest clones hold about 1.6%. CD45RO-negative CD8 cells positively selected for CCR7 made up the naive population, which excluded terminally differentiated effector memory CD45RA+ cells. Sequences were obtained from naive CD8+ T cells from PBMCs. These receptors all come from a man aged 18 to 30 in good health. Some clones in this sample may be carry-over from other donors' samples.

The chain recombines TRBV29-1 with TRBJ2-1; the D gene could be TRBD1 or TRBD2 (7 bases each). Germline CDR1 reads SQVTM; CDR2 reads ANQGSEA. Between the trimmed V and J ends, which lost 8 bases and 1 base, there was a span of 12 bases. This CDR3 has 13 amino acids. CDR3 amino acids: CSSQGGSYNEQFF. DNA for the CDR3: TGCAGCTCTCAGGGGGGGTCCTACAATGAGCAGTTCTTC.

V and J are TRBV4-2 and TRBJ1-2; D is uncertain. This CDR3 region has 15 residues. Between the trimmed V and J ends, which lost 2 bases and 1 base, there was a span of 11 bases. Germline V lookup: CDR1 LGHNA, CDR2 YNFKEQ. DNA of the CDR3: TGTGCCAGCAGCCAAAAGGATTTTATTAACTATGGCTACACCTTC. It translates to CASSQKDFINYGYTF.

In its sample, this clone was seen once. In the same sample, other DNA sequences code for this CDR3. This chain links TRBV11-3 with TRBJ2-5; D not certain. Germline lookup yields CDR1 SGHNT and CDR2 YENEEA. Trimming cost V 5 bases and J 3 bases, with 7 bases left between them. The CDR3 is 12 residues long. In DNA, the CDR3 is TGTGCCAGCAGCCTAGGAGAAGAGACCCAGTACTTC. Its translation: CASSLGEETQYF.

The chain has TRBV10-3 and TRBJ2-1, with 11 bases identical to TRBD2. The CDR3 extends over 15 amino acids. Trimming cost V 6 bases and J 5 bases; bases outside gene matches: 6. The germline CDR1 and CDR2 sequences are ENHRY and SYGVKD. The CDR3: CAIRKTSGSNNEQFF. DNA of the CDR3: TGTGCCATCAGAAAAACTAGCGGGAGTAACAATGAGCAGTTCTTC.

V usage is TRBV9 and J usage is TRBJ2-1, with D possibly being TRBD1 (6 bases). Trimming took 4 bases from V and 4 from J, leaving 18 bases between them. The CDR3 covers 16 residues. Germline V gene sequence: CDR1 SGDLS, CDR2 YYNGEE. The CDR3 nucleotides read TGTGCCAGCAGCAAACGACAGGACCGCGTATACAATGAGCAGTTCTTC. Translating it yields CASSKRQDRVYNEQFF.

The chain couples TRBV5-1 to TRBJ2-7, with 9 bases that match TRBD1. The CDR3 is made up of 14 amino acids. CDR1 and CDR2 (germline): SGHRS, YFSETQ. V was clipped by 4 bases and J by 5 bases; unmatched bases: 7. Written as DNA, the CDR3 is TGCGCCAGCAGCCTACGGACAGGGGTCGACGAGCAGTACTTC. Translation: CASSLRTGVDEQYF.

The V gene is TRBV19, the J gene TRBJ2-3, with D perhaps TRBD1 (6 bases). Germline V gene data show CDR1 as LNHDA and CDR2 as SQIVND (reference sequence). The CDR3 is 13 amino acids. Trimming pared 6 bases from V and 2 bases from J, leaving 9 bases between. The CDR3: CASRWGHTDTQYF. The CDR3 DNA follows: TGTGCCAGTAGATGGGGACACACAGATACGCAGTATTTT.

The CDR3 DNA sequence: TGTGCCAGCACCTCCCCCGGGGATACGCAGTATTTT. Encoded protein: CASTSPGDTQYF. The J gene is TRBJ2-3, the V gene TRBV7-3; D gene uncertain. Per germline, CDR1 SGHTA and CDR2 FQGTGA. This CDR3 region has 12 residues. Trimming left V 7 bases short and J 6 bases short, with 11 bases between.

This sequence joins TRBV30 and TRBJ1-4; 7 bases are a match to TRBD1. J was trimmed by 8 bases and V by 3 bases; bases with no gene match: 6. Germline V lookup: CDR1 GTSNPN, CDR2 SVGIG (reference sequence). The CDR3 covers 13 residues. CDR3 in DNA: TGTGCCTGGAGGCCTACAGGGGCGGAAAAACTGTTTTTT. Its protein product is CAWRPTGAEKLFF.

In nucleotides, the CDR3 is TGTGCCAGCAGCTTAGGGCACAGCACCGGGGAGCTGTTTTTT. As protein: CASSLGHSTGELFF. V usage is TRBV7-9 and J usage is TRBJ2-2; no firm D call. The CDR3 runs to 14 residues. V was cut by 1 base and J by 4 bases, with 7 bases left in between. CDR1 is SEHNR, CDR2 FQNEAQ, per germline (reference sequence).

The rearrangement joins TRBV28 to TRBJ2-1; D possibly matches TRBD1 or TRBD2 (5 bases each). This CDR3 spans 17 amino acids. CDR1 and CDR2 from the germline V gene are MDHEN and SYDVKM. Trimming stripped 3 bases from V and 7 bases from J, with 22 bases between. This chain's CDR3 is CASSFVIGTPIRNEQFF. The CDR3 DNA reads as TGTGCCAGCAGTTTCGTTATTGGGACCCCTATCAGGAATGAGCAGTTCTTC.

The chain uses TRBV27 and TRBJ2-7; D is possibly TRBD1 (6 bases). CDR1 and CDR2 (germline): MNHEY, SMNVEV (reference sequence). V gave up 6 bases and J gave up 4 bases, with 25 bases separating them. The CDR3 is 17 amino acids. CDR3 nucleotides: TGTGCCAGCAGGCCCAACATGGGTACAGGGAAGAAGTACGAGCAGTACTTC. It yields the protein CASRPNMGTGKKYEQYF.

This chain connects TRBV5-1 to TRBJ2-1; weak D call: TRBD2 (6 bases). Per the germline V gene, CDR1 is SGHRS and CDR2 is YFSETQ. The CDR3 is 15 residues long. V was shortened by 0 bases and J by 8 bases, with 15 bases between the two germline ends. The CDR3 spells CASSLALSGRDEQFF. The CDR3 DNA reads TGCGCCAGCAGCTTGGCTCTTAGCGGTAGGGATGAGCAGTTCTTC.

The V and J genes are TRBV6-1 and TRBJ2-7; no clear D. V was shortened by 7 bases and J by 4 bases, with 14 bases between the two germline ends. Germline CDR1 reads MNHNS; CDR2 reads SASEGT. The CDR3 consists of 13 residues. The CDR3 DNA reads TGTGCCAGCAACCCGACAAGAAGATACGAGCAGTACTTC. Translation gives CASNPTRRYEQYF.

The gene calls are TRBV28 and TRBJ2-7; 9 nucleotides agree with TRBD2. V shed 5 bases, J shed 1 base, and the junction held 6 bases outside the gene matches. Germline values: CDR1 MDHEN, CDR2 SYDVKM. The CDR3 sequence is 15 residues long. CDR3 sequence (DNA): TGTGCCAGCAGTCCATTAGCGGGGGAGTCCTACGAGCAGTACTTC. This translates into CASSPLAGESYEQYF.

J is TRBJ1-1 and V is TRBV5-1; D is unresolved. Germline assignment: CDR1 SGHRS and CDR2 YFSETQ. Trimming cost V 3 bases and J 5 bases, with 17 bases left between them. The length of the CDR3 is 15 residues. CDR3 sequence: CASSSDGSSLTEAFF. The CDR3 DNA is TGCGCCAGCAGCTCAGACGGGAGCTCGCTGACTGAAGCTTTCTTT.

The rearrangement uses TRBV7-8 and TRBJ2-1; weak D call: TRBD2 (6 bases). The CDR3 runs to 16 residues. Trimming removed 7 bases from V and 6 bases from J, with 22 bases in between. Germline V lookup: CDR1 SGHVS, CDR2 FQNEAQ. In DNA form, the CDR3 reads TGTGCCAGCACCCCTACCGGAGGGAGTCTAGGCAATGAGCAGTTCTTC. Translation gives CASTPTGGSLGNEQFF.

The chain employs TRBV19 and TRBJ2-1, with 7 bases aligning to TRBD1. Germline CDR1 is LNHDA and CDR2 is SQIVND (reference sequence). The CDR3 sequence is 15 residues long. Unmatched junction bases numbered 9, after V lost 7 bases and J lost 3 bases. The CDR3 region has the DNA TGTGCCAGTACACAGGGGCCGTTATTCTACAATGAGCAGTTCTTC. Translating gives CASTQGPLFYNEQFF.

The chain recombines TRBV7-8 with TRBJ2-1; D gene ambiguous. This CDR3 comprises 14 residues. The germline CDR1 and CDR2 sequences are SGHVS and FQNEAQ. With 3 bases removed from V and 0 bases from J, the gap between germline ends came to 6 bases. The CDR3 protein is CASSFLTSYNEQFF. The CDR3 DNA reads as TGTGCCAGCAGCTTCCTGACCTCCTACAATGAGCAGTTCTTC. Complete variable domain (other parts from reference TRBV7-8 and TRBJ2-1): GAGVSQSPRYKVAKRGQDVALRCDPISGHVSLFWYQQALGQGPEFLTYFQNEAQLDKSGLPSDRFFAERPEGSVSTLKIQRTQQEDSAVYLCASSFLTSYNEQFFGPGTRLTVL.

The CDR3: CASTVGRNTEAFF. The DNA for the CDR3 is TGTGCCAGCACGGTGGGCAGGAACACTGAAGCTTTCTTT. The chain links TRBV25-1 to TRBJ1-1; D is unresolved. CDR1 and CDR2 from the germline V gene are MGHDK and SYGVNS. The CDR3 is made up of 13 amino acids. V gave up 7 bases and J gave up 1 base, with 10 bases separating them.

This clone appeared a few times. The identical CDR3 is also encoded by other nucleotide sequences in the sample. V is TRBV9 and J is TRBJ2-7, with D possibly matching TRBD1 (5 bases). Trimming left V 4 bases short and J 3 bases short, with 8 bases between. Germline V gene lookup returns CDR1 SGDLS and CDR2 YYNGEE. The CDR3 totals 12 residues. In DNA, the CDR3 is TGTGCCAGCAGCTCAGACAGCTACGAGCAGTACTTC. This codes for CASSSDSYEQYF.

In DNA, the CDR3 is TGCAGCGTTGAAAAGGAGAGGACGGTCCGCAGGTTCTATTCACCCCTCCACTTT. Amino acids: CSVEKERTVRRFYSPLHF. This rearrangement joins TRBV29-1 to TRBJ1-6; D not certain. This CDR3 spans 18 amino acids. CDR1 is SQVTM and CDR2 is ANQGSEA in the germline V gene. Trimming removed 2 bases from V and 8 bases from J, with 25 bases in between.

The rearrangement joins TRBV7-4 to TRBJ2-1, with 7 bases lining up with TRBD2. Per the germline V gene, CDR1 is SGHVT and CDR2 is SQSDAQ. The CDR3 is 14 amino acids. The junction had 8 bases not matched to a gene; V was cut back by 5 bases and J by 7 bases. In nucleotides, the CDR3 is TGTGCCAGCAGCCCCCGACTGGGGGGGAATGAGCAGTTCTTC. This codes for CASSPRLGGNEQFF.

The chain joins TRBV5-4 to TRBJ2-6; possible D gene TRBD1, 5 bases. This CDR3 region has 15 residues. Germline values: CDR1 SGHNT, CDR2 YYREEE (reference sequence). Trimming stripped 1 base from V and 0 bases from J, with 5 bases between. In DNA, the CDR3 is TGTGCCAGCAGCTTGAGGGGCTCTGGGGCCAACGTCCTGACTTTC. It encodes CASSLRGSGANVLTF.

The J gene is TRBJ2-7, the V gene TRBV28; 8 bases map to TRBD1. The V gene end was trimmed by 6 bases and the J gene end by 6 bases; junction bases not matched to a gene: 19. This CDR3 region has 17 residues. CDR1 MDHEN and CDR2 SYDVKM come from the germline V gene. The CDR3 reads CASRLRQGTIRTGEQYF. CDR3 bases: TGTGCCAGCAGACTTCGACAGGGGACCATTAGGACGGGCGAGCAGTACTTC.

The rearrangement uses TRBV6-1 and TRBJ1-5; D might be TRBD1 (6 bases). The CDR3 contains 15 residues. Per germline, CDR1 MNHNS and CDR2 SASEGT. The ends were cut back, 6 bases at V and 6 bases at J, with 18 bases in the middle. In DNA, the CDR3 is TGTGCCAGCAGCGACCCAGGGGCCTTCGGTCAGCCCCAGCATTTT. Translating gives CASSDPGAFGQPQHF.

The gene calls are TRBV5-1 and TRBJ2-7; D uncertain. V lost 0 bases and J 0 bases, leaving 10 bases between the germline ends. The CDR3 is 15 residues long. Germline loops: CDR1 SGHRS, CDR2 YFSETQ. This CDR3 is CASSLDSDFSYEQYF. The DNA for the CDR3 is TGCGCCAGCAGCTTGGACTCCGATTTCTCCTACGAGCAGTACTTC.

The gene calls are TRBV7-7 and TRBJ2-1, with 7 bases fitting TRBD2. The CDR3 spans 15 residues. V trimming: 5 bases; J trimming: 5 bases; junction bases outside the gene matches: 9. Germline CDR1 is SSHAT and CDR2 is FNYEAQ (reference sequence). The CDR3 DNA follows: TGTGCCAGCAGCCCAGTAGGAGGGAGGGACAATGAGCAGTTCTTC. As protein: CASSPVGGRDNEQFF. The variable domain in full, completed from reference TRBV7-7 and TRBJ2-1, reads GAGVSQSPRYKVTKRGQDVTLRCDPISSHATLYWYQQALGQGPEFLTYFNYEAQPDKSGLPSDRFSAERPEGSISTLTIQRTEQRDSAMYRCASSPVGGRDNEQFFGPGTRLTVL.